This T cell receptor beta chain emerged from a study of blood T cell repertoires in COVID-19. As for the study in general: Specimens from acute and convalescent COVID-19 originated in the United States, Italy and Spain. Sources were T cells, B-cell-depleted T cells, or PBMCs; the material itself was cDNA or gDNA.

CDR3 size: 15 residues. Germline loops: CDR1 SGHTA, CDR2 FQGNSA. Germline trimming cut 5 bases from V and 4 bases from J; bases unmatched to any gene: 9. As handled by the study authors: Using reference gene primer amplification, nucleated cell counts were estimated. Profiling relied on immunoSEQ multiplex PCR, and the TCRdb table lists in-frame clones only, not all of them. That table furnishes V, J and clone size, whereas the DNA furnished D and trimming. Here the sample spans around 150,000 clones, about 74% being singletons. The sequenced material came from peripheral blood. This receptor was taken from a man aged 55 to 70 with acute or convalescent COVID-19. The V gene is TRBV7-2, the J gene TRBJ2-7; 9 bases are shared with TRBD2. CDR3 in DNA: TGTGCCAGCAGCCGGACCGGGACTAGCCAATACGAGCAGTACTTC. Translation gives CASSRTGTSQYEQYF.